The rows below give T cell receptor beta chains drawn from one sample of a study of blood T cell repertoires in COVID-19. The protocol was immunoSEQ multiplex PCR, while the TCRdb copy is restricted to in-frame clones and leaves out a portion. The sample lists 240,000 or so clones; approximately 83% were seen once. Material for sequencing was PBMCs or T cells enriched from blood (not recorded which). The receptors shown here come from a woman aged 40-49 years with acute COVID-19. Each CDR3 is given with its conserved first and last residue. The D gene is left open where the match is weak. For some rows the clone size is stated as once, few or many, or as a class when expanded; others skip it.

CDR3,DNA,D,J,V,size
CASSQERTSGGELFF,TGCGCCAGCAGCCAGGAAAGGACTAGCGGAGGGGAGCTGTTTTTT,TRBD2,TRBJ2-2,TRBV4-1,NA
CASSQSITDRNTEAFF,TGCGCCAGCAGTCAATCGATCACAGACCGCAACACTGAAGCTTTCTTT,NA,TRBJ1-1,TRBV23-1,NA
CSVEEQGPYGYTF,TGCAGCGTTGAAGAACAGGGGCCGTATGGCTACACCTTC,TRBD1,TRBJ1-2,TRBV29-1,NA
CASSAGTGRGAYGYTF,TGCGCCAGCAGCGCCGGGACAGGGAGAGGGGCCTATGGCTACACCTTC,TRBD1,TRBJ1-2,TRBV5-1,NA
CASSPGNDYGYTF,TGTGCCAGCAGTCCAGGGAACGACTATGGCTACACCTTC,NA,TRBJ1-2,TRBV25-1,NA
CASSQEGTSGGRTDTQYF,TGTGCCAGCAGCCAAGAGGGGACTAGCGGGGGTCGCACAGATACGCAGTATTTT,TRBD2,TRBJ2-3,TRBV4-2,NA
CASSRWAGGVYNEQFF,TGTGCCAGCAGCCGGTGGGCGGGAGGGGTCTACAATGAGCAGTTCTTC,TRBD2,TRBJ2-1,TRBV7-9,NA
CASSDLADSYEQYF,TGCGCCAGCAGTGACTTAGCGGACTCCTACGAGCAGTACTTC,NA,TRBJ2-7,TRBV10-1,once
CAWRLPNQPQHF,TGTGCCTGGAGACTTCCCAATCAGCCCCAGCATTTT,NA,TRBJ1-5,TRBV30,NA
CASSLEGSRDYGYTF,TGTGCCAGCAGCTTAGAGGGGTCGAGGGACTATGGCTACACCTTC,NA,TRBJ1-2,TRBV11-3,NA
CATSSQGTANYGYTF,TGTGCCACCAGCTCCCAAGGGACAGCTAACTATGGCTACACCTTC,TRBD1,TRBJ1-2,TRBV15,NA
CASSLEPGNTEAFF,TGTGCCAGCAGCTTGGAACCGGGGAACACTGAAGCTTTCTTT,NA,TRBJ1-1,TRBV5-5,NA
CASSEGGMNEQFF,TGTGCCAGCAGTGAGGGGGGAATGAATGAGCAGTTCTTC,NA,TRBJ2-1,TRBV6-1,once
CASSQPPLAGFTDTQYF,TGTGCCAGCAGCCAACCCCCCCTAGCGGGATTCACAGATACGCAGTATTTT,TRBD2,TRBJ2-3,TRBV3-1/TRBV3-2,NA
CASSLEPGAMGTEAFF,TGTGCCAGCAGCTTGGAGCCAGGGGCAATGGGCACTGAAGCTTTCTTT,NA,TRBJ1-1,TRBV5-4,NA
CASSDPGGSGELFF,TGTGCCAGCAGCGACCCAGGGGGCTCCGGGGAGCTGTTTTTT,TRBD1,TRBJ2-2,TRBV25-1,NA
CASGMDRDEQFF,TGCGCCAGCGGGATGGACAGGGACGAGCAGTTCTTC,TRBD1,TRBJ2-1,TRBV5-1,NA
CSGGENSYEQYF,TGCTCAGGAGGGGAGAACTCCTACGAGCAGTACTTC,NA,TRBJ2-7,TRBV29-1,NA